The 9 T cell receptor beta chains below come from one sample, sequenced in a study of tumor-infiltrating lymphocytes in primary liver carcinoma. TCR beta cDNA was reverse-transcribed from 400 to 500 ng of total RNA. The reaction used a constant-region primer and ProtoScript II reverse transcriptase. Modified slightly, ARM-PCR produced TCR beta libraries over three nested multiplex PCR rounds. Primers for the first two PCR rounds were TRBV1-TRBV30 forward primers and a C-beta reverse primer (approximately 10 cycles per round). MiXCR was run by TCRdb on the multiplex PCR reads, yielding one entry per CDR3 protein. Of approximately 88,000 distinct CDR3 sequences in the sample, around 68% were seen once. Co-extracted RNA and DNA came from around 18-30 mg of unsorted bulk tissue. The specimen sequenced was tumor-adjacent normal liver tissue. The receptors stem from a man aged 40-49 years with primary liver carcinoma and hepatitis B virus infection.

With respect to this clonotype: This may come from a read error, since a much larger clone is one base off. V gene TRBV4-1 combines with J gene TRBJ1-6, with 8 bases fitting TRBD1. The germline CDR1 and CDR2 sequences are MGHRA and YSYEKL. CDR3 length: 17 amino acids. J gave up 6 bases and V 8 bases, and 15 bases lay outside the gene matches. As DNA, the CDR3 is TGCGCCAGCGGTTACAAAGTTTTAACAGGGGGTAATTCACCCCTCCACTTT. Residues: CASGYKVLTGGNSPLHF.

About this clonotype itself: A junction end diverges from the germline sequence, so it may reflect a read error. The gene calls are TRBV12-3 or TRBV12-4 and TRBJ2-7; unclear D gene. This CDR3 is built from 14 residues. CDR3 nucleotides: TGTACCAGCAGTTTTGACTTGTCCTCCTACGAGCAGTACTTC. Protein sequence: CTSSFDLSSYEQYF.

In the case of this clonotype: Since no conserved phenylalanine or tryptophan closes the CDR3, a read error is the likely cause. The chain recombines TRBV11-2 with TRBJ2-1; D ambiguous. Trimming cost V 5 bases and J 9 bases, with 23 bases left between them. This CDR3 contains 16 residues. Germline V gene data show CDR1 as SGHAT and CDR2 as FQNNGV. DNA of the CDR3: TGTGCCAGCAGCCTGGATATCGGATTAGCCATGGGTGAGCAGTTCTCC. Protein product: CASSLDIGLAMGEQFS.

For this clonotype: At one boundary the junction diverges from the germline segment, which might be a read error. V and J are TRBV10-2 and TRBJ2-5; D call uncertain. Looked up from germline, CDR1 is WSHSY and CDR2 is SAAADI. The CDR3 has 15 amino acids. CDR3 nucleotides: TGCGTCAGCAGTGAAGGATTGCCCATCCAAGAGACCCAGTACTTC. It is translated as CVSSEGLPIQETQYF.

This clonotype has a handful of counts. The chain has TRBV21-1 and TRBJ1-1; the DNA was not used to check the table's D call, TRBD1. TRBV21-1 is flagged as a pseudogene. The CDR3 contains 16 residues. CDR3 protein: CASSKGGQGPSTEAFF. In DNA form, the CDR3 reads TGTGCCAGCAGCAAAGGAGGACAGGGCCCGAGCACTGAAGCTTTCTTT.

V gene TRBV12-3 or TRBV12-4 combines with J gene TRBJ1-2, with D tentatively TRBD1 (6 bases). The CDR3 is 16 amino acids. Trimming cost V 2 bases and J 4 bases, with 17 bases left between them. CDR3: CASSLIPGAQIYGYTF. The CDR3 DNA follows: TGTGCCAGCAGTTTAATACCGGGGGCTCAAATCTATGGCTACACCTTC.

The chain has TRBV29-1 and TRBJ1-2; TRBD1 is a possible D gene (6 bases). Trimming took 5 bases from V and 3 from J, leaving 16 bases between them. In germline, CDR1 is SQVTM, CDR2 ANQGSEA. The CDR3 has 14 residues. The CDR3 here is CSVRLGQGDYGYTF. CDR3 in DNA: TGCAGCGTTCGTTTGGGACAAGGGGACTATGGCTACACCTTC.

By share, this clonotype counts as medium-sized. V is TRBV11-2 and J is TRBJ2-1; no clear D gene. The CDR3 is 12 residues long. Between the trimmed V and J ends, which lost 5 bases and 4 bases, there was a span of 6 bases. Germline V gene sequence: CDR1 SGHAT, CDR2 FQNNGV. The CDR3 here is CASSPEYNEQFF. The CDR3 coding sequence is TGTGCCAGCAGCCCGGAGTACAATGAGCAGTTCTTC.

This chain joins TRBV5-1 and TRBJ2-1, with a possible D match to TRBD2 (6 bases). V was trimmed by 1 base and J by 0 bases, leaving 8 bases between them. The CDR3 is made up of 15 amino acids. Germline CDR1 SGHRS, CDR2 YFSETQ. Here the CDR3 reads CASSLSGPSYNEQFF. The DNA of the CDR3 is TGCGCCAGCAGCTTGAGCGGGCCCTCCTACAATGAGCAGTTCTTC.